This T cell receptor beta chain was observed in a study of T cells in Graves' hyperthyroidism and ophthalmopathy. Points from the study as a whole: Most thyroid-expanded clonotypes above 0.001 were also found in blood.

Many counts were recorded for this clonotype. Its specificity is not known. Authors of the study amplified TCR beta CDR3 regions from RNA transcripts. Primed by the HTBI set, a first-round RT-PCR was run on the TCR CDR3. TCRdb fed the multiplex PCR reads into MiXCR, producing one record per CDR3 protein. This table has about 59,000 distinct CDR3 sequences, about 53% appearing once. After removal of 7 bases from V and 0 bases from J, the junction contained 17 bases not matched to a gene. This CDR3 comprises 19 residues. Germline V gene sequence: CDR1 SGHRS, CDR2 YFSETQ. Ophthalmopathy cases scored 3 or more on the Clinical Activity Score and 4 or more on NOSPECS grade, with duration below 3 months. Any patient presenting with uncontrolled infection, other autoimmune disease, pregnancy or lactation was left out.

This TCR was recovered from a woman aged 55-75 years with Graves' ophthalmopathy. Input material: blood. The chain carries TRBV5-1 and TRBJ2-1; 9 nucleotides line up with TRBD2. CDR3 nucleotides: TGCGCCAGCGCAGCGGGAGGTCGGTTTCACAGCATCTCCTACAATGAGCAGTTCTTC. Its protein product is CASAAGGRFHSISYNEQFF.